The 30 T cell receptor beta chains below all came from one sample that was sequenced in a study of CD8 T cells in ankylosing spondylitis. TCRdb itself ran the 5' RACE reads through MiXCR, one entry per CDR3 protein. The sample shows 150,000 to 200,000 distinct CDR3 sequences, approximately 16% of them seen only once. Sequenced input: blood, either unsorted or a sorted T cell fraction (not recorded which). The receptor set was obtained from a male donor with ankylosing spondylitis or in good health (not recorded which).

In this sample, this clonotype turned up a few times. This rearrangement joins TRBV28 to TRBJ2-2; 7 nucleotides line up with TRBD2. Losses at the gene ends were 5 bases for V and 0 bases for J; bases not matched to a gene: 9. CDR1 is MDHEN, CDR2 SYDVKM, per germline. The CDR3 contains 17 residues. This CDR3 is CASSHSWGGSNTGELFF. The CDR3 region has the DNA TGTGCCAGCAGTCACAGTTGGGGGGGGTCGAACACCGGGGAGCTGTTTTTT. Supplemented by reference TRBV28 and TRBJ2-2, the full variable domain reads DVKVTQSSRYLVKRTGEKVFLECVQDMDHENMFWYRQDPGLGLRLIYFSYDVKMKEKGDIPEGYSVSREKKERFSLILESASTNQTSMYLCASSHSWGGSNTGELFFGEGSRLTVL.

The chain carries TRBV29-1 and TRBJ2-1; no clear D. The germline gives CDR1 SQVTM, CDR2 ANQGSEA. V was cut by 4 bases and J by 2 bases, with 9 bases left in between. The CDR3 spans 13 residues. The CDR3 DNA reads TGCAGCGTTGTACCTAAAGCCTACAATGAGCAGTTCTTC. Its protein is CSVVPKAYNEQFF.

The V and J genes are TRBV12-3 or TRBV12-4 and TRBJ2-1, with D hard to call. CDR3 length equals 10 residues. Trimming removed 5 bases at V and 8 bases at J, with 4 bases between. CDR3 sequence reads: CASSSYEQFF. In nucleotides, the CDR3 is TGTGCCAGCAGTAGCTATGAGCAGTTCTTC.

The rearrangement joins TRBV13 to TRBJ2-7; 7 nucleotides agree with TRBD2. This CDR3 contains 14 residues. The V gene's germline CDR1 is PRHDT and CDR2 FYEKMQ (reference sequence). J gave up 2 bases and V 5 bases, and 6 bases lay outside the gene matches. The CDR3 sequence: CASSHSGPTYEQYF. CDR3 DNA sequence: TGTGCCAGCAGCCATAGCGGGCCTACCTACGAGCAGTACTTC.

This clonotype was counted many times. The genes are TRBV29-1 and TRBJ2-1; the match to TRBD1 covers 10 bases. Losses at the gene ends were 3 bases for V and 10 bases for J; bases not matched to a gene: 6. The CDR3 is 13 residues long. Germline assignment: CDR1 SQVTM and CDR2 ANQGSEA. The CDR3 coding sequence is TGCAGCGTTGAGCGACAGGGGGCCGGAGAGCAGTTCTTC. As protein: CSVERQGAGEQFF.

This clonotype came up a few times. The chain is built from TRBV7-6 and TRBJ2-7; perhaps TRBD1 as D (6 bases). From germline, CDR1 is SGHVS and CDR2 FNYEAQ. This CDR3 region has 13 residues. With 2 bases removed from V and 6 bases from J, the gap between germline ends came to 11 bases. The CDR3 nucleotides read TGTGCCAGCAGCTTACTCGGCAGGGGCGAGCAGTACTTC. It yields the protein CASSLLGRGEQYF.

This clonotype was recorded at least ten times. V and J are TRBV20-1 and TRBJ2-3; no firm D call. Trimming took off 4 bases at V and 2 bases at J, with 10 bases between the two ends. CDR3 size: 13 residues. The germline V gene has CDR1 DFQATT and CDR2 SNEGSKA (reference sequence). The CDR3 nucleotides are TGCAGTGCTAATTTGCTTTACACAGATACGCAGTATTTT. It specifies CSANLLYTDTQYF.

This clonotype appeared many times. This rearrangement joins TRBV18 to TRBJ2-2; D perhaps matches TRBD2 (5 bases). The CDR3 is made up of 14 amino acids. The germline V and J ends were trimmed by 1 base and 5 bases, with 8 bases remaining between them. Per the germline V gene, CDR1 is KGHSH and CDR2 is LQKENI. CDR3 nucleotides: TGTGCCAGCTCACCACGTACGGGAACCGGGGAGCTGTTTTTT. It encodes CASSPRTGTGELFF.

The chain has TRBV5-1 and TRBJ1-1; no reliable D call. Germline V gene data show CDR1 as SGHRS and CDR2 as YFSETQ. The CDR3 extends over 12 amino acids. V was cut by 4 bases and J by 7 bases, with 11 bases left in between. CDR3 loop: CASSRTNVEAFF. CDR3 DNA sequence: TGCGCCAGCAGCCGGACGAATGTTGAAGCTTTCTTT.

Many counts were recorded for this clonotype. The V and J genes are TRBV6-1 and TRBJ2-7; D not resolved. V gave up 3 bases and J gave up 2 bases, with 11 bases separating them. The length of the CDR3 is 14 residues. Germline CDR1 and CDR2: MNHNS and SASEGT. The DNA of the CDR3 is TGTGCCAGCAGTGATCTGGGCAATACCTACGAGCAGTACTTC. The encoded protein is CASSDLGNTYEQYF.

This clonotype has ten or more counts. The rearrangement links TRBV28 to TRBJ1-1; 8 nucleotides align to TRBD1. Germline V gene lookup returns CDR1 MDHEN and CDR2 SYDVKM. J lost 3 bases, V lost 4 bases, and 7 bases had no gene match. This CDR3 is 15 amino acids long. This CDR3 reads CASSSPQTGDTEAFF. The CDR3 DNA reads TGTGCCAGCAGTTCCCCGCAGACAGGGGACACTGAAGCTTTCTTT.

The chain links TRBV5-6 to TRBJ2-4; D is unclear. The CDR3 has 11 residues. Trimming removed 1 base from V and 8 bases from J, with 4 bases in between. The germline CDR1 and CDR2 sequences are SGHDT and YYEEEE. The chain's CDR3 is CASSLNYIQYF. CDR3 bases: TGTGCCAGCAGCTTGAACTACATTCAGTACTTC.

This clonotype was observed at least ten times. CDR3: CASSFLSWTGVEKLFF. The CDR3 region has the DNA TGTGCCAGCAGCTTCTTATCGTGGACAGGGGTCGAAAAACTGTTTTTT. The chain links TRBV9 to TRBJ1-4; 9 nucleotides line up with TRBD1. The CDR3 is 16 residues long. Unmatched junction bases numbered 12, after V lost 4 bases and J lost 8 bases. In germline, CDR1 is SGDLS, CDR2 YYNGEE.

This clonotype was seen repeatedly, ten times or more. This chain links TRBV28 with TRBJ1-4; D may be TRBD1 (5 bases). This CDR3 region has 16 residues. Between the trimmed V and J ends, which lost 5 bases and 5 bases, there was a span of 18 bases. Germline CDR1 and CDR2: MDHEN and SYDVKM. CDR3 sequence reads: CASSPGASVGNEKLFF. The CDR3 region has the DNA TGTGCCAGCAGTCCCGGGGCCTCAGTGGGAAATGAAAAACTGTTTTTT.

This clonotype was observed a handful of times. The chain joins TRBV4-2 to TRBJ2-3; unclear D gene. The V gene's germline CDR1 is LGHNA and CDR2 YNFKEQ. Trimming shortened V by 2 bases and J by 2 bases, and 5 bases separated the two germline ends. The CDR3 is 13 residues long. The chain's CDR3 is CASSQFSTDTQYF. The CDR3 nucleotides are TGTGCCAGCAGCCAATTTTCCACAGATACGCAGTATTTT.

This clonotype showed up many times. The rearrangement joins TRBV2 to TRBJ1-1; the D gene is possibly TRBD1 (5 bases). Trimming took 7 bases from V and 10 from J, leaving 16 bases between them. CDR1 is SNHLY and CDR2 is FYNNEI in the germline V gene. The CDR3 covers 12 residues. CDR3 sequence: CASNVREGRAFF. In nucleotides, the CDR3 is TGTGCCAGCAACGTTCGGGAGGGGCGAGCTTTCTTT. The full variable domain, rest sourced from reference TRBV2 and TRBJ1-1, is EPEVTQTPSHQVTQMGQEVILRCVPISNHLYFYWYRQILGQKVEFLVSFYNNEISEKSEIFDDQFSVERPDGSNFTLKIRSTKLEDSAMYFCASNVREGRAFFGQGTRLTVV.

There are many counts of this clonotype. The chain is built from TRBV12-3 or TRBV12-4 and TRBJ1-2; unclear D gene. The CDR3 is made up of 15 amino acids. V lost 5 bases, J lost 4 bases, and 17 bases lay in between. The CDR3, as DNA: TGTGCCAGCAGTCCGAACAGACGATCTTTCTATGGCTACACCTTC. Its protein product is CASSPNRRSFYGYTF.

The sample holds many counts of this clonotype. The chain links TRBV4-1 to TRBJ1-5; no reliable D call. V gave up 0 bases and J gave up 3 bases, with 12 bases separating them. In germline, CDR1 is MGHRA, CDR2 YSYEKL. The length of the CDR3 is 16 residues. This CDR3 reads CASSQERVSLNQPQHF. As DNA, the CDR3 is TGCGCCAGCAGCCAAGAGAGGGTCTCACTCAATCAGCCCCAGCATTTT.

This chain joins TRBV7-2 and TRBJ2-3; D unclear. V dropped 1 base and J dropped 8 bases, with 13 bases sitting between them. Per the germline V gene, CDR1 is SGHTA and CDR2 is FQGNSA. The CDR3 is made up of 14 amino acids. CDR3 in amino acids: CASSLGLELATQYF. The CDR3 DNA follows: TGTGCCAGCAGCTTAGGCCTAGAGCTTGCTACGCAGTATTTT.

This clonotype was picked up many times. The chain couples TRBV5-1 to TRBJ1-1; D uncertain. Germline V gives CDR1 SGHRS, CDR2 YFSETQ. Between the trimmed V and J ends, which lost 0 bases and 5 bases, there was a span of 8 bases. The CDR3 consists of 13 residues. CDR3 sequence reads: CASSLEPGTEAFF. DNA of the CDR3: TGCGCCAGCAGCTTGGAGCCTGGGACTGAAGCTTTCTTT.

The gene calls are TRBV5-5 and TRBJ2-3, with TRBD1 as a possible D gene (6 bases). The V and J ends lost 4 bases and 3 bases respectively, with 15 bases between them. Germline V gene sequence: CDR1 SGHKS, CDR2 YYEKEE (reference sequence). The CDR3 is 15 residues long. The CDR3 protein is CASSHGQRDTDTQYF. The CDR3 nucleotides are TGTGCCAGCAGCCATGGACAGCGAGATACAGATACGCAGTATTTT.

This clonotype was seen repeatedly, ten times or more. The J gene is TRBJ2-1, the V gene TRBV12-3 or TRBV12-4, with unresolved D. The CDR3 covers 14 residues. V shed 3 bases and J shed 9 bases, with 15 bases lying between them. CDR3 bases: TGTGCCAGCAGTTTGTTAGGAGTTCTCGGTGAGCAGTTCTTC. This codes for CASSLLGVLGEQFF.

The sample holds a few counts of this clonotype. This chain connects TRBV6-5 to TRBJ1-4; D is unclear. The CDR3 is 16 residues long. V was clipped by 4 bases and J by 0 bases, with 12 bases between them. Germline CDR1 MNHEY, CDR2 SVGAGI. CDR3 region: CASSLANRATNEKLFF. The CDR3 DNA follows: TGTGCCAGCAGTTTGGCCAACCGTGCAACTAATGAAAAACTGTTTTTT.

As regards this clonotype: This may come from a read error, since a much larger clone is one base off. The gene calls are TRBV28 and TRBJ2-3; weak D call: TRBD2 (5 bases). Germline V gene lookup returns CDR1 MDHEN and CDR2 SYDVKM. Deletions cut 4 bases from V and 3 bases from J, with 17 bases between. The CDR3 runs 16 residues. The CDR3 DNA reads TGTGCCAGCAGTTCTCATCCGGGGTCGGGTACAGATACGCAGTATTTT. Protein: CASSSHPGSGTDTQYF.

The chain carries TRBV28 and TRBJ1-5; D ambiguous. The CDR3 contains 16 residues. Germline CDR1 and CDR2: MDHEN and SYDVKM. V lost 8 bases and J 0 bases, leaving 17 bases between the germline ends. The CDR3 sequence: CASGTPSGYSNQPQHF. In DNA, the CDR3 is TGTGCCAGCGGTACGCCGAGCGGGTATAGCAATCAGCCCCAGCATTTT.

Ten or more counts support this clonotype. V usage is TRBV5-1 and J usage is TRBJ2-3; D unclear. CDR1 and CDR2 from the germline V gene are SGHRS and YFSETQ. The CDR3 consists of 13 residues. Trimming shortened V by 0 bases and J by 6 bases, and 8 bases separated the two germline ends. The CDR3 coding sequence is TGCGCCAGCAGCTTGGGTAGCCCCGATACGCAGTATTTT. Encoded protein: CASSLGSPDTQYF. Full variable domain (remainder filled in from reference TRBV5-1 and TRBJ2-3): KAGVTQTPRYLIKTRGQQVTLSCSPISGHRSVSWYQQTPGQGLQFLFEYFSETQRNKGNFPGRFSGRQFSNSRSEMNVSTLELGDSALYLCASSLGSPDTQYFGPGTRLTVL.

This clonotype was counted ten times or more. The gene calls are TRBV5-1 and TRBJ2-1; D is ambiguous. The germline gives CDR1 SGHRS, CDR2 YFSETQ. The CDR3 length is 14 residues. The V and J ends lost 1 base and 4 bases respectively, with 9 bases between them. In DNA, the CDR3 is TGCGCCAGCAGCTTGCCTACGGGTTACAATGAGCAGTTCTTC. It yields the protein CASSLPTGYNEQFF.

Of note for this clonotype: At one end, the junction sequence differs from germline, possibly due to a read error. This sequence joins TRBV4-1 and TRBJ2-7; D is undetermined. The CDR3 length is 13 residues. Germline V gene data show CDR1 as MGHRA and CDR2 as YSYEKL. The CDR3, as DNA: TGCGCCAGCAGCCAAGAAATCCCCCACGAGCGGTACTTC. It specifies CASSQEIPHERYF.

The rearrangement links TRBV7-2 to TRBJ2-3; either TRBD1 or TRBD2 may fit D (5 bases each). Germline V lookup: CDR1 SGHTA, CDR2 FQGNSA. V lost 4 bases to trimming and J lost 7 bases, with 21 bases between them. This CDR3 comprises 16 residues. The CDR3 DNA reads TGTGCCAGCAGCTCTGACAGTGCTACTAGAATACATACGCAGTATTTT. Its translation is CASSSDSATRIHTQYF.

Many counts were recorded for this clonotype. J is TRBJ2-3 and V is TRBV5-4; 7 bases align to TRBD1. Trimming at V came to 4 bases and at J to 3 bases, leaving 8 bases not matched to a gene. The CDR3 length is 15 residues. From germline, CDR1 is SGHNT and CDR2 YYREEE (reference sequence). CDR3 DNA: TGTGCCAGCAGCCCAGGACAGGAGGCGACAGATACGCAGTATTTT. Protein product: CASSPGQEATDTQYF.